A single sample gave rise to the 31 T cell receptor beta chains below, sequenced in a study of Ad26.COV2.S vaccination and SARS-CoV-2 variants. Generated by immunoSEQ multiplex PCR, the TCRdb table keeps only in-frame clones and is missing some. The sample gives some 320,000 clones, 85% of which show up once; 2% to 2.5% is in the top ten. Documented treatment: some 19 received Ad26.COV2.S at low or high dose, single or two shots; 5 received placebo; per-sample allocation not given. Repertoires come from day 63 after the first vaccine or placebo injection. The sample in question was peripheral blood, obtained in a trial of Ad26.COV2.S vaccine versus placebo. The origin of the receptors is a person between 18 and 65 years old who received the Ad26.COV2.S COVID-19 vaccine or a placebo.

The chain is built from TRBV5-1 and TRBJ2-7; 11 nucleotides agree with TRBD1. J was trimmed by 3 bases and V by 4 bases; bases with no gene match: 12. The germline CDR1 and CDR2 sequences are SGHRS and YFSETQ. This CDR3 is built from 17 residues. DNA of the CDR3: TGCGCCAGCAGCACGGGCCCTCGGGACAGGGGGTACTACGAGCAGTACTTC. Amino acid sequence: CASSTGPRDRGYYEQYF.

J is TRBJ2-7 and V is TRBV5-3; a possible D gene is TRBD1 (5 bases). TRBV5-3 is annotated as an ORF whose role is uncertain. The CDR3 extends over 14 amino acids. Deletions cut 4 bases from V and 5 bases from J, with 16 bases between. CDR3 nucleotides: TGTGCCAGAAGCGTTGACAGCCTCCCAGACGAGCAGTACTTC. Translating gives CARSVDSLPDEQYF.

The chain employs TRBV3-1 (or the pseudogene TRBV3-2) and TRBJ2-1; 7 nucleotides align to TRBD2. This CDR3 has 14 residues. The junction had 4 bases not matched to a gene; V was cut back by 4 bases and J by 4 bases. Per the germline V gene, CDR1 is LGHDT and CDR2 is YNNKEL (reference sequence). The CDR3 reads CASSLRDYYNEQFF. CDR3 DNA: TGTGCCAGCAGCCTAAGGGACTATTACAATGAGCAGTTCTTC.

This clone was observed a single time. The rearrangement joins TRBV25-1 to TRBJ1-4; weak D call: TRBD1 (6 bases). Trimming removed 2 bases at V and 7 bases at J, with 14 bases between. The CDR3 has 15 amino acids. The germline V gene encodes CDR1 MGHDK and CDR2 SYGVNS. The CDR3 reads CASSETGLFGEKLFF. CDR3 sequence (DNA): TGTGCCAGCAGTGAAACAGGGTTATTCGGTGAAAAACTGTTTTTT. Full variable domain (missing parts from reference TRBV25-1 and TRBJ1-4): EADIYQTPRYLVIGTGKKITLECSQTMGHDKMYWYQQDPGMELHLIHYSYGVNSTEKGDLSSESTVSRIRTEHFPLTLESARPSHTSQYLCASSETGLFGEKLFFGSGTQLSVL.

The chain uses TRBV7-2 and TRBJ2-2; D remains ambiguous. The germline V and J ends were trimmed by 5 bases and 2 bases, with 6 bases remaining between them. CDR1 and CDR2 from the germline V gene are SGHTA and FQGNSA. The length of the CDR3 is 13 residues. Here the CDR3 reads CASSPINTGELFF. The DNA for the CDR3 is TGTGCCAGCAGCCCCATAAACACCGGGGAGCTGTTTTTT.

This rearrangement joins TRBV14 to TRBJ2-2; no clear D. V lost 3 bases and J 2 bases, leaving 10 bases between the germline ends. In germline, CDR1 is SGHDN, CDR2 FVKESK. The CDR3 is made up of 15 amino acids. For the CDR3, the DNA is TGTGCCAGCAGCCATAGAACAGCTAACACCGGGGAGCTGTTTTTT. Protein sequence: CASSHRTANTGELFF.

This clone has more than one count but fewer than ten. The genes are TRBV5-1 and TRBJ2-1, with 10 nucleotides matching TRBD2. V was clipped by 0 bases and J by 8 bases; unmatched bases: 11. Per the germline V gene, CDR1 is SGHRS and CDR2 is YFSETQ. The CDR3 has 17 amino acids. In nucleotides, the CDR3 is TGCGCCAGCAGCTTGGCTGCGAGCGGGGGGGCACCCGATGAGCAGTTCTTC. It yields the protein CASSLAASGGAPDEQFF.

The chain uses TRBV3-1 (or the pseudogene TRBV3-2) and TRBJ1-1, with D possibly matching TRBD1 (5 bases). There are 15 residues in the CDR3. The ends were cut back, 0 bases at V and 11 bases at J, with 19 bases in the middle. Germline V lookup: CDR1 LGHDT, CDR2 YNNKEL (reference sequence). The CDR3 region is CASSQDHGGRGGAFF. The CDR3 coding sequence is TGTGCCAGCAGCCAAGATCACGGGGGAAGGGGTGGCGCTTTCTTT.

This chain links TRBV5-1 with TRBJ2-7, with 8 nucleotides matching TRBD1. The CDR3 length is 13 residues. Germline assignment: CDR1 SGHRS and CDR2 YFSETQ. V gave up 5 bases and J gave up 4 bases; unmatched junction bases: 5. Here the CDR3 DNA reads TGCGCCAGCAGACGGACAGGGTCTTACGAGCAGTACTTC. It codes for CASRRTGSYEQYF.

The chain joins TRBV9 to TRBJ1-1; D unclear. This CDR3 spans 16 amino acids. Germline V lookup: CDR1 SGDLS, CDR2 YYNGEE. V lost 3 bases and J lost 0, with 15 bases in between. For the CDR3, the DNA is TGTGCCAGCAGCGGAGTTGGTTCCTCTATGAACACTGAAGCTTTCTTT. It is translated as CASSGVGSSMNTEAFF.

V and J are TRBV23-1 and TRBJ2-7, with D unresolved. TRBV23-1 is flagged as an ORF with uncertain function. The V and J ends lost 8 bases and 3 bases respectively, with 11 bases between them. The CDR3 consists of 12 residues. The CDR3 bases are TGCGCCAGCCCTCGGCGGAACTACGAGCAGTACTTC. It translates to CASPRRNYEQYF.

V usage is TRBV3-1 (or the pseudogene TRBV3-2) and J usage is TRBJ2-5; D is possibly TRBD1 or TRBD2 (5 bases each). V shed 4 bases and J shed 5 bases, with 14 bases lying between them. The CDR3 is 14 amino acids. Germline-derived CDR1 and CDR2 are LGHDT and YNNKEL (reference sequence). Here the CDR3 DNA reads TGTGCCAGCAGCCCCCGGGACCGAAGGGAGACCCAGTACTTC. It yields the protein CASSPRDRRETQYF.

This clone has just one count. The chain has TRBV28 and TRBJ2-2; D is perhaps TRBD2 (5 bases). This CDR3 has 18 residues. Trimming left V 5 bases short and J 2 bases short, with 21 bases between. Germline CDR1 is MDHEN and CDR2 is SYDVKM. The CDR3: CASSEPLARLGNTGELFF. The DNA of the CDR3 is TGTGCCAGCAGTGAGCCCCTAGCCCGCCTAGGAAACACCGGGGAGCTGTTTTTT.

The CDR3 loop is CASSPTGVGYTF. CDR3 coding DNA: TGTGCCAGCAGCCCTACAGGGGTTGGCTACACCTTC. V and J are TRBV7-9 and TRBJ1-2; 7 nucleotides match TRBD1. The germline V gene encodes CDR1 SEHNR and CDR2 FQNEAQ (reference sequence). The CDR3 has 12 amino acids. Germline trimming cut 5 bases from V and 7 bases from J; bases unmatched to any gene: 4. The entire variable domain, with the rest obtained from reference TRBV7-9 and TRBJ1-2, is as follows: DTGVSQNPRHKITKRGQNVTFRCDPISEHNRLYWYRQTLGQGPEFLTYFQNEAQLEKSRLLSDRFSAERPKGSFSTLEIQRTEQGDSAMYLCASSPTGVGYTFGSGTRLTVV.

The chain combines TRBV29-1 with TRBJ2-2; a weak D match, TRBD1 (6 bases). CDR3 length: 14 amino acids. Trimming cost V 5 bases and J 1 base, with 11 bases left between them. CDR1 is SQVTM and CDR2 is ANQGSEA in the germline V gene. As DNA, the CDR3 is TGCAGCGTTTTCAGGGGCGTGAACACCGGGGAGCTGTTTTTT. The encoded protein is CSVFRGVNTGELFF.

CDR3 bases: TGTGCCAGCAGCTTAGATCGGACAGGAGAGACCCAGTACTTC. Encoded protein: CASSLDRTGETQYF. V usage is TRBV11-2 and J usage is TRBJ2-5, with 7 bases aligning to TRBD1. The V gene's germline CDR1 is SGHAT and CDR2 FQNNGV. V trimming: 0 bases; J trimming: 4 bases; junction bases outside the gene matches: 2. The CDR3 spans 14 residues.

The chain employs TRBV18 and TRBJ2-1, with 8 nucleotides matching TRBD1. The length of the CDR3 is 13 residues. With 3 bases clipped from V and 10 bases from J, the junction kept 5 bases outside the gene matches. Germline values: CDR1 KGHSH, CDR2 LQKENI. The CDR3 reads CASSPTGAGEQFF. The CDR3 bases are TGTGCCAGCTCACCGACAGGGGCGGGCGAGCAGTTCTTC. Filled out from reference TRBV18 and TRBJ2-1, the complete variable domain reads NAGVMQNPRHLVRRRGQEARLRCSPMKGHSHVYWYRQLPEEGLKFMVYLQKENIIDESGMPKERFSAEFPKEGPSILRIQQVVRGDSAAYFCASSPTGAGEQFFGPGTRLTVL.

The chain recombines TRBV18 with TRBJ2-3; the D gene is possibly TRBD1 (6 bases). This CDR3 spans 15 amino acids. Germline V gene lookup returns CDR1 KGHSH and CDR2 LQKENI. The V end lost 2 bases, the J end lost 0 bases, and 9 bases lay between the germline ends. CDR3 in amino acids: CASSPGQSSTDTQYF. The CDR3 DNA sequence: TGTGCCAGCTCACCAGGACAGTCCAGCACAGATACGCAGTATTTT.

The chain couples TRBV11-1 to TRBJ2-7; 10 bases are shared with TRBD1. Germline V lookup: CDR1 SGHAT, CDR2 FQDESV (reference sequence). J was trimmed by 4 bases and V by 4 bases; bases with no gene match: 7. The CDR3 totals 15 residues. The chain's CDR3 is CASSSYRDRGYEQYF. The CDR3 nucleotides read TGTGCCAGCAGCTCGTACCGGGACAGGGGATACGAGCAGTACTTC.

J is TRBJ2-7 and V is TRBV6-6; perhaps TRBD1 as D (6 bases). The ends were cut back, 6 bases at V and 1 base at J, with 16 bases in the middle. Germline CDR1 is MNHNY and CDR2 is SVGAGI (reference sequence). The CDR3 sequence is 15 residues long. The CDR3 region is CASSRVGGQSYEQYF. The CDR3 DNA is TGTGCCAGCAGCCGGGTAGGTGGACAGTCCTACGAGCAGTACTTC.

This chain joins TRBV9 and TRBJ1-5; 7 nucleotides agree with TRBD1. Germline loops: CDR1 SGDLS, CDR2 YYNGEE. The ends lost 4 bases at V and 5 bases at J; junction bases unmatched: 9. CDR3 size: 15 residues. The CDR3 nucleotides are TGTGCCAGCAGCCCAAGCGTAGGGGGCGATCAGCCCCAGCATTTT. Its translation: CASSPSVGGDQPQHF.

This clone appeared once. Other nucleotide sequences from this sample produce the same CDR3. This sequence joins TRBV6-5 and TRBJ1-1; no definite D call. There are 14 residues in the CDR3. The germline V gene encodes CDR1 MNHEY and CDR2 SVGAGI. The germline V and J ends were trimmed by 2 bases and 5 bases, with 12 bases remaining between them. CDR3: CASSYEGSRTEAFF. DNA of the CDR3: TGTGCCAGCAGTTACGAGGGAAGTCGAACTGAAGCTTTCTTT.

The rearrangement joins TRBV7-2 to TRBJ1-1, with D unclear. CDR1 is SGHTA and CDR2 is FQGNSA in the germline V gene. This CDR3 contains 13 residues. The ends were cut back, 6 bases at V and 1 base at J, with 9 bases in the middle. The CDR3 here is CASRTTENTEAFF. The CDR3, as DNA: TGTGCCAGCAGGACGACGGAGAACACTGAAGCTTTCTTT. Drawing the rest from reference TRBV7-2 and TRBJ1-1, the complete variable domain is GAGVSQSPSNKVTEKGKDVELRCDPISGHTALYWYRQSLGQGLEFLIYFQGNSAPDKSGLPSDRFSAERTGGSVSTLTIQRTQQEDSAVYLCASRTTENTEAFFGQGTRLTVV.

The chain recombines TRBV28 with TRBJ1-2; the D gene is possibly TRBD1 (5 bases). Germline lookup yields CDR1 MDHEN and CDR2 SYDVKM. The V gene lost 10 bases and the J gene lost 4 bases, with 16 bases spanning the gap. The CDR3 consists of 13 residues. The CDR3 spells CATKTGVAYGYTF. Written as DNA, the CDR3 is TGTGCCACCAAAACGGGGGTAGCCTATGGCTACACCTTC.

This clone came up a few times. This sequence joins TRBV4-2 and TRBJ1-2; D is unclear. Per the germline V gene, CDR1 is LGHNA and CDR2 is YNFKEQ. Trimming left V 0 bases short and J 2 bases short, with 10 bases between. This CDR3 is built from 15 residues. The CDR3 loop reads CASSQDQTGNYGYTF. The DNA for the CDR3 is TGTGCCAGCAGCCAAGATCAGACGGGCAACTATGGCTACACCTTC.

For this clone: Its ends do not fully match the called genes, so a read error is possible. The CDR3 region has the DNA TGTGCCAGCTGTTTCAACGGCTCACCCCTCCACTTT. This translates into CASCFNGSPLHF. The chain combines TRBV28 with TRBJ1-6; D not resolved. The CDR3 contains 12 residues. Germline CDR1 reads MDHEN; CDR2 reads SYDVKM. Drawing the rest from reference TRBV28 and TRBJ1-6, the complete variable domain is DVKVTQSSRYLVKRTGEKVFLECVQDMDHENMFWYRQDPGLGLRLIYFSYDVKMKEKGDIPEGYSVSREKKERFSLILESASTNQTSMYLCASCFNGSPLHFGNGTRLTVT.

The chain joins TRBV19 to TRBJ1-5; 8 bases agree with TRBD1. With 4 bases clipped from V and 5 bases from J, the junction kept 7 bases outside the gene matches. This CDR3 is built from 15 residues. CDR1 and CDR2 from the germline V gene are LNHDA and SQIVND (reference sequence). The CDR3 region has the DNA TGTGCCAGTAGTAAAAACAGGGGGGTGGATCAGCCCCAGCATTTT. Its translation: CASSKNRGVDQPQHF.

The CDR3 spells CASSRRVQETQYF. The CDR3 bases are TGTGCCAGCAGCCGGAGGGTCCAAGAGACCCAGTACTTC. V and J are TRBV11-2 and TRBJ2-5; D is possibly TRBD2 (6 bases). V was clipped by 5 bases and J by 1 base, with 8 bases between them. The CDR3 covers 13 residues. The germline V gene encodes CDR1 SGHAT and CDR2 FQNNGV. The full variable domain, completed using reference TRBV11-2 and TRBJ2-5, is EAGVAQSPRYKIIEKRQSVAFWCNPISGHATLYWYQQILGQGPKLLIQFQNNGVVDDSQLPKDRFSAERLKGVDSTLKIQPAKLEDSAVYLCASSRRVQETQYFGPGTRLLVL.

This clone was found once. V and J are TRBV6-5 and TRBJ1-4, with D possibly being TRBD1 (6 bases). Per the germline V gene, CDR1 is MNHEY and CDR2 is SVGAGI. V was clipped by 8 bases and J by 5 bases, with 6 bases between them. The CDR3 sequence is 11 residues long. The CDR3 bases are TGTGCCAGCCAGGGGAATGAAAAACTGTTTTTT. This sequence encodes CASQGNEKLFF.

Only a few counts were recorded for this clone. The chain has TRBV19 and TRBJ1-1, with TRBD1 as a possible D gene (5 bases). Trimming left V 2 bases short and J 5 bases short, with 9 bases between. The germline CDR1 and CDR2 sequences are LNHDA and SQIVND (reference sequence). The CDR3 length is 13 residues. The CDR3 region has the DNA TGTGCCAGTAGTATAAAGGGGTCGACTGAAGCTTTCTTT. It yields the protein CASSIKGSTEAFF.

The gene calls are TRBV12-3 or TRBV12-4 and TRBJ1-2; D perhaps matches TRBD1 (5 bases). The germline V and J ends were trimmed by 3 bases and 6 bases, with 8 bases remaining between them. The CDR3 spans 12 residues. CDR3 loop: CASSLGGHGYTF. The CDR3 DNA is TGTGCCAGCAGTTTGGGGGGTCATGGCTACACCTTC.